This T cell receptor (beta chain) appears in the sequencing data of a study of T cell changes during pregnancy in multiple sclerosis. The CDR3 consists of 14 residues. V was clipped by 2 bases and J by 2 bases, with 6 bases between them. Germline V gene data show CDR1 as KGHSH and CDR2 as LQKENI. The assay was immunoSEQ multiplex PCR, and TCRdb's table has in-frame clones only and misses some. The sample lists around 70,000 clones, roughly 93% occurring once. The V call is TRBV18, the J call TRBJ2-2; no clear D gene. This sample comprised peripheral blood, obtained in the third trimester of pregnancy. The origin of this receptor is a female donor with multiple sclerosis, enrolled in a pregnancy study. The CDR3 DNA follows: TGTGCCAGCTCACCAGACTTAAACACCGGGGAGCTGTTTTTT. Residues: CASSPDLNTGELFF.